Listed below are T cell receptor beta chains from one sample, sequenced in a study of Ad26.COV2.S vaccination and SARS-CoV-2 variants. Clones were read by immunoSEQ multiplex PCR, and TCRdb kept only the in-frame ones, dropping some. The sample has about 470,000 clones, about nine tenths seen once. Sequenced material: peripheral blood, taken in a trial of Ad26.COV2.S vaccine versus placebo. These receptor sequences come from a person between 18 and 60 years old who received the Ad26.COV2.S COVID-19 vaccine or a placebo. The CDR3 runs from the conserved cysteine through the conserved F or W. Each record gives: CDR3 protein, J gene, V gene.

CDR3: CASSDSSTSGRGPRYF; J: TRBJ2-3; V: TRBV9
CDR3: CASSLRPGQGTNTGELFF; J: TRBJ2-2; V: TRBV4-1
CDR3: CASSESDTNYGYTF; J: TRBJ1-2; V: TRBV6-4
CDR3: CATSDPRGATHEQYF; J: TRBJ2-7; V: TRBV24-1
CDR3: CASSGTPKAQYF; J: TRBJ2-5; V: TRBV7-9
CDR3: CASSQHKTNYGYTF; J: TRBJ1-2; V: TRBV5-1
CDR3: CASSLDSGTDTQYF; J: TRBJ2-3; V: TRBV7-8
CDR3: CASSNRQGAWDEQFF; J: TRBJ2-1; V: TRBV9
CDR3: CASSLEIAGSYEQFF; J: TRBJ2-1; V: TRBV7-6
CDR3: CASSQEGADNQPQHF; J: TRBJ1-5; V: TRBV9
CDR3: CASSLSSGTGGDKLFF; J: TRBJ1-4; V: TRBV27
CDR3: CASSVTGRGTGELFF; J: TRBJ2-2; V: TRBV5-1
CDR3: CATGLAEITDTQYF; J: TRBJ2-3; V: TRBV15
CDR3: CASSPLAGGTDTQYF; J: TRBJ2-3; V: TRBV28
CDR3: CASSRQTGGFSGNTIYF; J: TRBJ1-3; V: TRBV9
CDR3: CASSDTGTYNSPLHF; J: TRBJ1-6; V: TRBV6-4
CDR3: CASSQDRAANSYEQYF; J: TRBJ2-7; V: TRBV4-2
CDR3: CASSLIRGVYNEQFF; J: TRBJ2-1; V: TRBV5-6
CDR3: CAISESRVSGYTF; J: TRBJ1-2; V: TRBV10-3
CDR3: CASSLRGLVDEQFF; J: TRBJ2-1; V: TRBV5-1
CDR3: CASSIDGTSGNTIYF; J: TRBJ1-3; V: TRBV19
CDR3: CASSKVRRFLRMDRPSNQPQHF; J: TRBJ1-5; V: TRBV21-1
CDR3: CASSSDRGRNQPQHF; J: TRBJ1-5; V: TRBV11-2
CDR3: CASSDQGARTGELFF; J: TRBJ2-2; V: TRBV2
CDR3: CASSTLASSYNEQFF; J: TRBJ2-1; V: TRBV6-5
CDR3: CASSLEFGGPSVNTQYF; J: TRBJ2-3; V: TRBV7-9
CDR3: CASSYGRGADTQYF; J: TRBJ2-3; V: TRBV5-6